The present entry profiles one T cell receptor beta chain with its context. The data are from a study of blood T cell repertoires in COVID-19. Study at large: Specimens from acute and convalescent COVID-19 originated in the United States, Italy and Spain. The analysed material was cDNA or gDNA that came from T cells, B-cell-depleted T cells, or PBMCs.

In the original workflow: Reference gene primers were amplified, and this amplification served to estimate nucleated cell counts. TCRdb keeps only in-frame clones here, not all; method: immunoSEQ multiplex PCR. V and J calls and clone size are as listed in that table; D and trimming were resolved from the DNA. Of roughly 200,000 clones listed, 76% are singletons. The clonotype originates from a woman between 50 and 59 years old with active or convalescent COVID-19. The source material was peripheral blood.

CDR3 DNA: TGTGCCAGCAGCCACTATGACAGGCGGGATGAAAAACTGTTTTTT. Encoded protein: CASSHYDRRDEKLFF. The chain employs TRBV3-1 (or the pseudogene TRBV3-2) and TRBJ1-4; TRBD1 is a possible D gene (6 bases). This CDR3 is built from 15 residues. Trimming took 3 bases from V and 6 from J, leaving 14 bases between them. In germline, CDR1 is LGHDT, CDR2 YNNKEL (reference sequence).